This TCR beta chain derives from a study of CD8+ T cells in alopecia areata. Per the germline V gene, CDR1 is MNHEY and CDR2 is SMNVEV (reference sequence). Trimming took 4 bases from V and 5 from J, leaving 8 bases between them. The CDR3 spans 12 residues. RNA was extracted and reverse transcribed into cDNA as the sequencing template. Sequencing was performed with immunoSEQ multiplex PCR; in TCRdb, only in-frame clones are kept and a portion is missing. In the table there are approximately 140,000 clones, 85% to 90% of which are singletons. The origin of this receptor is a human donor with alopecia areata. The chain employs TRBV27 and TRBJ2-5; D call uncertain. Specimen: CD8+ T cells sorted from blood, collected at week 0. The CDR3 here is CASSSNVETQYF. CDR3 in DNA: TGTGCCAGCAGTTCCAATGTTGAGACCCAGTACTTC.